Listed here are 30 T cell receptor beta chains from one sample, sequenced in a study of identical twins. TCRdb used MiXCR to reprocess the 5' RACE reads, holding one entry per CDR3 protein. The sample lists approximately 210,000 distinct CDR3 sequences; roughly 9.4% were seen once. Sequencing was done on a sample of memory (CD45RO+) T cells sorted from blood. These receptors were obtained from a woman aged 18 to 35 in good health.

This chain joins TRBV6-4 and TRBJ2-2, with D possibly TRBD2 on 6 matching bases. The V and J ends lost 5 bases and 6 bases respectively, with 13 bases between them. The length of the CDR3 is 14 residues. Germline CDR1 MRHNA, CDR2 SNTAGT. This chain's CDR3 is CASSPSWGAGELFF. CDR3 DNA sequence: TGTGCCAGCAGTCCCTCGTGGGGGGCCGGGGAGCTGTTTTTT.

This clonotype appeared a few times. V is TRBV10-3 and J is TRBJ1-2; D perhaps matches TRBD1 (6 bases). Trimming removed 8 bases at V and 5 bases at J, with 15 bases between. Germline V gene data show CDR1 as ENHRY and CDR2 as SYGVKD. The CDR3 is 13 amino acids. CDR3 region: CAIWGGESYGYTF. The CDR3 nucleotides are TGTGCCATCTGGGGGGGCGAGAGTTATGGCTACACCTTC.

This clonotype has only a few counts. V gene TRBV12-3 or TRBV12-4 combines with J gene TRBJ2-1; D remains ambiguous. The CDR3 runs 11 residues. Trimming pared 5 bases from V and 12 bases from J, leaving 11 bases between. In nucleotides, the CDR3 is TGTGCCAGCAGTCTTGTGGGGTTGCAGTTCTTC. It yields the protein CASSLVGLQFF.

This clonotype was seen at least ten times. The chain couples TRBV20-1 to TRBJ2-1, with TRBD2 identical over 13 bases. The CDR3 has 16 residues. V trimming: 1 base; J trimming: 7 bases; junction bases outside the gene matches: 7. CDR1 and CDR2 from the germline V gene are DFQATT and SNEGSKA (reference sequence). The CDR3 DNA reads TGCAGTGCTAGAGGTTTGACTAGCGGGGGGTTAAATGAGCAGTTCTTC. The encoded protein is CSARGLTSGGLNEQFF.

There are a few counts of this clonotype. The V gene is TRBV3-1, the J gene TRBJ1-2; D is uncertain. Germline CDR1 reads LGHDT; CDR2 reads YNNKEL (reference sequence). Trimming took 2 bases from V and 4 from J, leaving 11 bases between them. The CDR3 runs to 14 residues. CDR3 nucleotides: TGTGCCAGCAGCCAATTGCTCAGGAGCTATGGCTACACCTTC. It translates to CASSQLLRSYGYTF.

This clonotype was recorded at least ten times. This chain joins TRBV14 and TRBJ2-7; D might be TRBD1 or TRBD2, each matching 6 bases. Germline V gene lookup returns CDR1 SGHDN and CDR2 FVKESK. V lost 2 bases and J 4 bases, leaving 12 bases between the germline ends. The CDR3 spans 14 residues. CDR3 region: CASSQRGVSYEQYF. The DNA of the CDR3 is TGTGCCAGCAGCCAAAGGGGGGTCTCTTACGAGCAGTACTTC.

This clonotype was recorded a few times. The chain is built from TRBV12-3 or TRBV12-4 and TRBJ1-3; D is unresolved. V shed 5 bases and J shed 0 bases, with 11 bases lying between them. The CDR3 consists of 15 residues. The CDR3 DNA reads TGTGCCAGCAGTCGTACCAGTTACTCTGGAAACACCATATATTTT. Its protein is CASSRTSYSGNTIYF.

In regard to this clonotype: The germline gene is not matched at one end of the junction; a read error may be the cause. The chain combines TRBV3-1 with TRBJ1-1; D is perhaps TRBD1 (5 bases). The germline V gene encodes CDR1 LGHDT and CDR2 YNNKEL (reference sequence). The CDR3 is 15 amino acids. CDR3 loop: CASCQWVGGNTEAFF. The CDR3 DNA sequence: TGTGCCAGCTGCCAATGGGTCGGGGGGAACACTGAAGCTTTCTTT.

In this sample, this clonotype turned up a few times. V gene TRBV7-9 combines with J gene TRBJ2-7; 10 positions agree with TRBD1. Germline V CDR1 and CDR2: SEHNR, FQNEAQ (reference sequence). J was trimmed by 5 bases and V by 4 bases; bases with no gene match: 2. This CDR3 region has 13 residues. CDR3 in DNA: TGTGCCAGCAGCTCGACAGGGGGCCACGAGCAGTACTTC. Its translation is CASSSTGGHEQYF.

The V gene is TRBV5-6, the J gene TRBJ2-1, with 8 bases identical to TRBD2. Germline V gene sequence: CDR1 SGHDT, CDR2 YYEEEE. The CDR3 loop spans 17 amino acids. The V segment lost 3 bases and the J segment 4 bases; nucleotides outside the gene matches: 12. CDR3 loop: CASSYFRPGGAYNEQFF. Written as DNA, the CDR3 is TGTGCCAGCAGCTATTTCCGGCCGGGGGGGGCATACAATGAGCAGTTCTTC. Supplemented by reference TRBV5-6 and TRBJ2-1, the full variable domain reads DAGVTQSPTHLIKTRGQQVTLRCSPKSGHDTVSWYQQALGQGPQFIFQYYEEEERQRGNFPDRFSGHQFPNYSSELNVNALLLGDSALYLCASSYFRPGGAYNEQFFGPGTRLTVL.

This clonotype was seen a few times. In DNA, the CDR3 is TGTGCCAGCTCATCCGGACCAAGCAATCAGCCCCAGCATTTT. Protein sequence: CASSSGPSNQPQHF. V usage is TRBV18 and J usage is TRBJ1-5; no firm D call. CDR1 is KGHSH and CDR2 is LQKENI in the germline V gene. This CDR3 contains 14 residues. Trimming removed 5 bases from V and 1 base from J, with 9 bases in between.

This clonotype has at least ten counts. V gene TRBV5-1 combines with J gene TRBJ2-1; maybe TRBD1 (6 bases). This CDR3 spans 14 amino acids. CDR1 is SGHRS, CDR2 YFSETQ, per germline. V lost 3 bases and J 7 bases, leaving 14 bases between the germline ends. The DNA of the CDR3 is TGCGCCAGCAGCTCGGACAGACTCCTTAATGAGCAGTTCTTC. The encoded protein is CASSSDRLLNEQFF.

The chain employs TRBV20-1 and TRBJ2-3, with TRBD2 identical over 10 bases. In germline, CDR1 is DFQATT, CDR2 SNEGSKA (reference sequence). CDR3 length equals 17 residues. The V segment lost 0 bases and the J segment 3 bases; nucleotides outside the gene matches: 9. The CDR3, as DNA: TGCAGTGCTAGAGATTTTAGAGCGGGAGGGGGTACAGATACGCAGTATTTT. Translating it yields CSARDFRAGGGTDTQYF.

There are a few counts of this clonotype. The V call is TRBV7-2, the J call TRBJ2-7; D unclear. V shed 5 bases and J shed 0 bases, with 8 bases lying between them. Germline lookup yields CDR1 SGHTA and CDR2 FQGNSA. This CDR3 contains 13 residues. This chain's CDR3 is CASSRVSSYEQYF. The CDR3 coding sequence is TGTGCCAGCAGCCGGGTTTCCTCCTACGAGCAGTACTTC.

This clonotype has at least ten counts. The chain uses TRBV29-1 and TRBJ1-1, with D unresolved. The CDR3 loop spans 12 amino acids. V dropped 4 bases and J dropped 4 bases, with 10 bases sitting between them. Germline CDR1 SQVTM, CDR2 ANQGSEA. CDR3 loop: CSVVGISTEAFF. CDR3 nucleotides: TGCAGCGTTGTAGGGATAAGCACTGAAGCTTTCTTT.

J is TRBJ2-7 and V is TRBV2; TRBD1 might be the D (5 bases). The V end lost 4 bases, the J end lost 4 bases, and 14 bases lay between the germline ends. Germline assignment: CDR1 SNHLY and CDR2 FYNNEI. The CDR3 length is 14 residues. The CDR3 spells CASSGQWEGYEQYF. The CDR3 DNA reads TGTGCCAGCAGTGGACAGTGGGAAGGTTACGAGCAGTACTTC.

This clonotype was seen ten or more times. This chain uses TRBV7-2 with TRBJ2-3; D is unclear. The CDR3 contains 13 residues. The V and J ends lost 10 bases and 2 bases respectively, with 13 bases between them. CDR1 and CDR2 (germline): SGHTA, FQGNSA. The CDR3 DNA reads as TGTGCCACCCGGGTTCCACCCACAGATACGCAGTATTTT. Its translation: CATRVPPTDTQYF. Drawing the rest from reference TRBV7-2 and TRBJ2-3, the complete variable domain is GAGVSQSPSNKVTEKGKDVELRCDPISGHTALYWYRQSLGQGLEFLIYFQGNSAPDKSGLPSDRFSAERTGGSVSTLTIQRTQQEDSAVYLCATRVPPTDTQYFGPGTRLTVL.

This clonotype was observed at least ten times. The gene calls are TRBV4-3 and TRBJ1-4; 8 nucleotides align to TRBD1. Germline V gene lookup returns CDR1 LGHNA and CDR2 YSLEER. CDR3 size: 19 residues. V shed 1 base and J 3 bases; nucleotides not matched to a gene: 13. The CDR3 DNA follows: TGCGCCAGCAGCCAAGGTGCCAGGACAGGGCAAGCTTCTAATGAAAAACTGTTTTTT. Translated: CASSQGARTGQASNEKLFF.

The gene calls are TRBV6-2 or TRBV6-3 and TRBJ2-7, with TRBD2 as a possible D gene (6 bases). Germline CDR1 reads MNHEY; CDR2 reads SVGEGT. V lost 2 bases and J 2 bases, leaving 22 bases between the germline ends. This CDR3 has 18 amino acids. CDR3 residues: CASSYRKVSSVLTYEQYF. The CDR3 DNA sequence: TGTGCCAGCAGTTACCGTAAAGTTTCTAGCGTCCTTACCTACGAGCAGTACTTC.

The rearrangement links TRBV4-3 to TRBJ2-5; 14 bases fit TRBD2. J was trimmed by 4 bases and V by 1 base; bases with no gene match: 8. CDR3 length: 18 amino acids. Germline values: CDR1 LGHNA, CDR2 YSLEER. CDR3 bases: TGCGCCAGCAGCCAAGTCCGGGGACTAGCGGGAGAGTCAGAGACCCAGTACTTC. This codes for CASSQVRGLAGESETQYF.

This chain uses TRBV29-1 with TRBJ2-3; no clear D. Germline CDR1 is SQVTM and CDR2 is ANQGSEA. The CDR3 sequence is 11 residues long. The CDR3 loop is CFAVGTDTQYF. The CDR3 DNA sequence: TGCTTCGCTGTGGGCACAGATACGCAGTATTTT.

At least ten counts were recorded for this clonotype. The chain couples TRBV27 to TRBJ2-7; D uncertain. The CDR3 is 13 amino acids. V lost 3 bases and J lost 2, with 8 bases in between. The germline V gene has CDR1 MNHEY and CDR2 SMNVEV (reference sequence). CDR3 sequence: CASSFGQTYEQYF. The CDR3 DNA is TGTGCCAGCAGTTTCGGGCAGACCTACGAGCAGTACTTC.

V usage is TRBV27 and J usage is TRBJ2-1; TRBD2 matches at 13 bases. The CDR3 is 17 amino acids. Per germline, CDR1 MNHEY and CDR2 SMNVEV (reference sequence). V was clipped by 4 bases and J by 4 bases; unmatched bases: 7. In DNA form, the CDR3 reads TGTGCCAGCAGTTCCGGACTAGCGGGAGTTCGGTACAATGAGCAGTTCTTC. Amino acids: CASSSGLAGVRYNEQFF.

This clonotype was recorded many times. The chain uses TRBV6-2 or TRBV6-3 and TRBJ2-3, with TRBD2 identical over 11 bases. With 6 bases clipped from V and 3 bases from J, the junction kept 11 bases outside the gene matches. Germline loops: CDR1 MNHEY, CDR2 SVGEGT. This CDR3 is 17 amino acids long. CDR3 nucleotides: TGTGCCAGCAGACGACTAGCGGGGTATCAAAGTACAGATACGCAGTATTTT. Translated: CASRRLAGYQSTDTQYF.

This clonotype has only a few counts. The chain combines TRBV12-3 or TRBV12-4 with TRBJ1-5; TRBD1 matches 9 bases. V was pared by 6 bases and J by 7 bases, with 7 bases of the junction left unmatched. This CDR3 spans 14 amino acids. CDR3 amino acids: CASSSTGGRQPQHF. The DNA for the CDR3 is TGTGCCAGCAGCTCAACAGGGGGCAGACAGCCCCAGCATTTT.

This clonotype has more than one count but fewer than ten. The V gene is TRBV19, the J gene TRBJ1-4, with D hard to call. There are 13 residues in the CDR3. Trimming removed 1 base at V and 5 bases at J, with 5 bases between. Germline CDR1 LNHDA, CDR2 SQIVND (reference sequence). CDR3 sequence reads: CASSIVRNEKLFF. The CDR3 nucleotides read TGTGCCAGTAGTATAGTCCGGAATGAAAAACTGTTTTTT.

This clonotype came up a few times. The rearrangement uses TRBV20-1 and TRBJ2-3; the match to TRBD2 covers 11 bases. This CDR3 is built from 18 residues. Germline CDR1 reads DFQATT; CDR2 reads SNEGSKA (reference sequence). V lost 5 bases and J lost 1; bases outside the gene matches: 14. The CDR3 nucleotides read TGCAGTGCTTTCCCCTCTAGCGGGAGGTGGACCGGCACAGATACGCAGTATTTT. Encoded protein: CSAFPSSGRWTGTDTQYF.

The chain couples TRBV6-4 to TRBJ2-7, with 7 bases aligning to TRBD1. This CDR3 has 14 amino acids. Trimming removed 2 bases from V and 0 bases from J; junction bases left unmatched: 1. Germline V gene lookup returns CDR1 MRHNA and CDR2 SNTAGT. CDR3 residues: CASSDRDSSYEQYF. In DNA, the CDR3 is TGTGCCAGCAGTGACCGGGACAGCTCCTACGAGCAGTACTTC.

V gene TRBV7-2 combines with J gene TRBJ1-4, with unresolved D. The CDR3 length is 16 residues. Trimming shortened V by 1 base and J by 6 bases, and 15 bases separated the two germline ends. CDR1 is SGHTA, CDR2 FQGNSA, per germline. CDR3 loop: CASSLDWESSYEKLFF. In DNA form, the CDR3 reads TGTGCCAGCAGCTTAGATTGGGAGTCCTCTTATGAAAAACTGTTTTTT.

The V and J genes are TRBV4-1 and TRBJ2-1, with TRBD2 matching over 7 bases. From germline, CDR1 is MGHRA and CDR2 YSYEKL. The CDR3 contains 16 residues. Losses at the gene ends were 1 base for V and 5 bases for J; bases not matched to a gene: 8. The CDR3 coding sequence is TGCGCCAGCAGCCAAGTCGCACTAGCGCTCGACAATGAGCAGTTCTTC. Its protein is CASSQVALALDNEQFF.